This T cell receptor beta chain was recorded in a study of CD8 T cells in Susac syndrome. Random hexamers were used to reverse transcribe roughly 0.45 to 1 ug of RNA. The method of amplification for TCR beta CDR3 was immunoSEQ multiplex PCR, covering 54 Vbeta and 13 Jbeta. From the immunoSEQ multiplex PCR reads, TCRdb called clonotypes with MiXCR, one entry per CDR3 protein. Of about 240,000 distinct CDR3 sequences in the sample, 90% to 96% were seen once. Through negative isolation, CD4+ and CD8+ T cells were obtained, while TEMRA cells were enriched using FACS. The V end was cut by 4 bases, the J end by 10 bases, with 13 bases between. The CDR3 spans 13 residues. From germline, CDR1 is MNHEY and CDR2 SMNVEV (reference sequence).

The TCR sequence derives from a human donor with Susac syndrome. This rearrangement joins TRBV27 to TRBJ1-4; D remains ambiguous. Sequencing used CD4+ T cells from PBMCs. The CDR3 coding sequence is TGTGCCAGCAGTTGGGGATCAAAGGGAAAACTGTTTTTT. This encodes CASSWGSKGKLFF.